These T cell receptor beta chains were read from a single sample in a study of metastatic and nonmetastatic thyroid tumors. MiXCR re-clonotyped the PCR reads for TCRdb. The sample yields 7,000 to 9,500 clones, 24% seen once. Sequenced sample: tumor tissue. Receptors originate from a female donor with papillary thyroid cancer or a benign thyroid nodule (not recorded which). Some clones in this sample may be carry-over from other donors' samples. Both conserved end residues are part of each CDR3. A D gene is named only where the DNA matches it firmly. Only part of the rows carry a size: once, few, many, or a class if the clone is expanded.

j_gene | abundance | v_gene | d_gene | CDR3nt | CDR3aa
TRBJ2-7 | medium-sized | TRBV27 | TRBD2 | TGTGCCAGCAGACCGTATGATGGCGGGAGATCTACCGAGCAGTACTTC | CASRPYDGGRSTEQYF
TRBJ1-1 | many | TRBV20-1 | - | TGCAGTGCACCGGGACGGGCGAACACTGAAGCTTTCTTT | CSAPGRANTEAFF
TRBJ2-1 | few | TRBV28 | TRBD1 | TGTGCCAGCAGTTTAAGAACCGGAAGACAGGGGATCTTCTACAATGAGCAGTTCTTC | CASSLRTGRQGIFYNEQFF
TRBJ1-5 | - | TRBV20-1 | TRBD1 | TGCAGTGCTAGACCAGGGACAGGTCGATATCAGCCCCAGCATTTT | CSARPGTGRYQPQHF
TRBJ1-2 | medium-sized | TRBV28 | TRBD1 | TGTGCCAGCAGTACGGGGGACAGGGCAAACTATGGCTACACCTTC | CASSTGDRANYGYTF
TRBJ2-7 | medium-sized | TRBV20-1 | TRBD2 | TGCAGTGCTCGATCCGGTAGCGGGAGGGCCAATTTCGGGGAGCAGTACTTC | CSARSGSGRANFGEQYF
TRBJ1-3 | - | TRBV5-1 | - | TGCGTCAGCAGTACTGAGGTCTCTGTAAACACCATATATTTT | CVSSTEVSVNTIYF
TRBJ1-5 | few | TRBV20-1 | TRBD1 | TGCAGTGCCGTACAGGGGTCGGTTTTCAATCAGCCCCAGCATTTT | CSAVQGSVFNQPQHF
TRBJ2-1 | many | TRBV20-1 | TRBD2 | TGCAGTACTAGCGACCTCTACAATGAGCAGTTCTTC | CSTSDLYNEQFF
TRBJ1-4 | many | TRBV20-1 | - | TGCAGTGCTAGACCGTCTAATGAAAAACTGTTTTTT | CSARPSNEKLFF
TRBJ1-4 | - | TRBV7-8 | - | TGTGCCAGCACCATAGTGGCAGCCAATGAAAAACGGTTTTTT | CASTIVAANEKRFF
TRBJ1-2 | - | TRBV3-1 | - | TGTGTCAGCAGCCGATTGAGTTATTGCTACACCTTC | CVSSRLSYCYTF
TRBJ2-7 | once | TRBV20-1 | TRBD2 | TGCAGTGCTAGAGACATAGCGGGTAAAACCTACGAGCAGTACTTC | CSARDIAGKTYEQYF
TRBJ1-1 | - | TRBV6-5 | TRBD1 | TGTGCCAGCAGTTATCTACAGGGGGGGAACACTGAAGCTTTCTTT | CASSYLQGGNTEAFF
TRBJ1-2 | many | TRBV29-1 | - | TGCAGCGTTGAAGAGACAGGAATTCGAGGCTACACCTTC | CSVEETGIRGYTF
TRBJ2-2 | many | TRBV7-9 | - | TGTGCCAGCAGCTTACTCCAAAGCGGGGAGCTGTTTTTT | CASSLLQSGELFF
TRBJ1-3 | - | TRBV7-2 | - | TGTGCCAGCAGCCCCAGAGGAGGGGACGGAAACACCATATATTTT | CASSPRGGDGNTIYF
TRBJ1-1 | - | TRBV7-8 | - | TGTGCCAGCACCCGCTCCGATATGGGGCGAACTGAAGCTTTCTTT | CASTRSDMGRTEAFF
TRBJ1-5 | many | TRBV12-3/TRBV12-4 | - | TGTGCCAGCAGTTCAAGGGCGCTGAATCAGCCCCAGCATTTT | CASSSRALNQPQHF
TRBJ1-2 | medium-sized | TRBV6-1 | TRBD1 | TGTGCCAGCAGTGAGCCCGGACAGGGTAGAGGCTACACCTTC | CASSEPGQGRGYTF
TRBJ2-7 | - | TRBV5-1 | - | TGCGCCAGCAGCTTGGTGAGCAGGGGGGACGAGCAGTACTTC | CASSLVSRGDEQYF
TRBJ2-7 | few | TRBV2 | - | TGTGCCAGCAGCTTCTCGGGTTACCCCCTCTACGAGCAGTACTTC | CASSFSGYPLYEQYF
TRBJ2-1 | - | TRBV7-9 | - | TGTGCCAGCAGCTTAGCCGGGGAGCGGCATGAGCAGTTCTTC | CASSLAGERHEQFF
TRBJ1-1 | few | TRBV28 | TRBD1 | TGTGCCAGCAGCCAAGGGTGGACAGGGACATTCCCCCGGGCTTTCTTT | CASSQGWTGTFPRAFF
TRBJ2-2 | - | TRBV20-1 | TRBD1 | TGCAGTGCTACCAGACAGGGGATTAGCACCGGTGAGCTGTTTTTT | CSATRQGISTGELFF
TRBJ2-5 | many | TRBV5-1 | - | TGCGCCAGCGCGCTCTACAGGGAAGAGACCCAGTACTTC | CASALYREETQYF
TRBJ2-7 | - | TRBV28 | TRBD1 | TGTGCCAGCCAGCTTACAGGGGGAACCTACGAGCAGTACTTC | CASQLTGGTYEQYF